This T cell receptor (beta chain) was sequenced for a study of Graves' ophthalmopathy and Graves' hyperthyroidism. Transcripts of RNA were the source for amplifying TCR beta CDR3 regions. HTBI primers primed a first-round RT-PCR, and a second-round multiplex PCR followed. TCRdb independently ran MiXCR on the multiplex PCR reads; one entry per CDR3 protein. The sample shows 200,000 to 250,000 distinct CDR3 sequences, 40% to 50% of them seen only once. Comments on this clonotype: The antigen is not known.

Study findings and constraints: Separation of ophthalmopathy from stable hyperthyroidism was achieved by a 13-signature model, at approximately 90% sensitivity and roughly 80% specificity. The majority of expanded thyroid clonotypes above 0.001 frequency also occurred in blood.

Ophthalmopathy donors showed moderate-to-severe activity, CAS ≥3, NOSPECS ≥4 and a duration under 3 months. Other autoimmune diseases, uncontrolled infections, pregnancy or lactation excluded patients from enrollment. This CDR3 spans 18 amino acids. V was clipped by 6 bases and J by 1 base; unmatched bases: 12. The specimen sequenced was peripheral blood. The sequence was collected from an adult man with Graves' ophthalmopathy. The chain joins TRBV12-3 or TRBV12-4 to TRBJ2-6; 7 nucleotides align to TRBD2. The CDR3 bases are TGTGCCAGCAGACCCCATCTAGCGGAACTTTCTGGGGCCAACGTCCTGACTTTC. As protein: CASRPHLAELSGANVLTF.